These T cell receptor beta chains were read from a single sample in a study of blood T cell repertoires in COVID-19. Clones were read by immunoSEQ multiplex PCR, and TCRdb kept only the in-frame ones, dropping some. The sample contains around 60,000 clones, 80% to 85% of which appear only once. The sequencing input was peripheral blood. Receptor source: a woman older than 75 with active or convalescent COVID-19. Each CDR3 is given with its conserved first and last residue. D genes are given only for firm matches. Rows give clone size only sometimes, using once, few, many, or a class for an expanded clone.

TRBJ2-3 | once | TRBV27 | TRBD1 | CASRPNRGLSTDTQYF | TGTGCCAGCAGGCCAAACAGGGGGCTTAGCACAGATACGCAGTATTTT
TRBJ1-1 | few | TRBV7-8 | TRBD1 | CASSSQFTGGRGTEAFF | TGTGCCAGCAGCTCTCAGTTTACAGGGGGCCGTGGCACTGAAGCTTTCTTT
TRBJ1-2 | - | TRBV4-3 | - | CASSQETRQEGNGYTF | TGCGCCAGCAGCCAAGAGACGCGACAGGAAGGGAATGGCTACACCTTC
TRBJ1-1 | - | TRBV5-1 | - | CASSLPGSTEAFF | TGCGCCAGCAGCTTGCCAGGCTCCACTGAAGCTTTCTTT
TRBJ2-7 | - | TRBV4-3 | TRBD1 | CASSQDSDRVYEQYF | TGCGCCAGCAGCCAAGATTCCGACAGGGTCTACGAGCAGTACTTC
TRBJ1-5 | - | TRBV4-1 | - | CASSPGESNRGNQPQHF | TGCGCCAGCAGCCCCGGCGAGTCGAACAGAGGGAATCAGCCCCAGCATTTT
TRBJ2-7 | - | TRBV24-1 | TRBD1 | CATSDSGTGFYEQYF | TGTGCCACCAGTGATTCCGGGACAGGGTTCTACGAGCAGTACTTC
TRBJ1-2 | - | TRBV12-3/TRBV12-4 | - | CASSVGGGYTF | TGTGCCAGTAGCGTCGGGGGGGGCTACACCTTC
TRBJ1-2 | - | TRBV4-3 | - | CASSQDDARQTTFFNYGYTF | TGCGCCAGCAGCCAAGATGATGCTCGACAGACCACATTCTTTAACTATGGCTACACCTTC
TRBJ2-7 | - | TRBV7-2 | - | CASSLDPVSYEQYF | TGTGCCAGCAGCTTAGATCCCGTTTCCTACGAGCAGTACTTC
TRBJ2-1 | - | TRBV5-8 | TRBD1 | CASSFYNSDRGNEQFF | TGTGCCAGCAGTTTTTATAATTCGGACAGGGGGAATGAGCAGTTCTTC
TRBJ1-1 | - | TRBV28 | TRBD1 | CASSFRTGQGAFF | TGTGCCAGCAGTTTTCGGACAGGACAAGGGGCTTTCTTT
TRBJ2-3 | - | TRBV11-2 | - | CASSLAFTVLVDTQYF | TGTGCCAGCAGCTTGGCTTTCACCGTCCTTGTTGATACGCAGTATTTT
TRBJ1-1 | - | TRBV6-4 | - | CASSKEGGNTEAFF | TGTGCCAGCAGTAAGGAGGGCGGGAACACTGAAGCTTTCTTT
TRBJ2-6 | - | TRBV6-1 | - | CASSGRDNLSGANVLTF | TGTGCCAGCAGTGGCCGGGACAATCTCTCTGGGGCCAACGTCCTGACTTTC
TRBJ2-5 | - | TRBV28 | TRBD2 | CASRLAGGLEETQYF | TGTGCCAGCAGGTTAGCGGGGGGGCTGGAAGAGACCCAGTACTTC
TRBJ1-5 | - | TRBV7-2 | TRBD1 | CASSSGQSNQPQHF | TGTGCCAGCAGTTCGGGACAGTCCAATCAGCCCCAGCATTTT
TRBJ2-1 | - | TRBV7-2 | - | CASSLGVGLLLRKDNEQFF | TGTGCCAGCAGCTTAGGGGTGGGCCTCTTACTTAGGAAAGACAATGAGCAGTTCTTC
TRBJ2-5 | - | TRBV24-1 | - | CATSDLKQGSETQYF | TGTGCCACCAGTGATTTGAAACAGGGTTCGGAGACCCAGTACTTC
TRBJ1-4 | - | TRBV19 | TRBD1 | CASSSHRGQSNEKLFF | TGTGCCAGTAGTAGCCACAGGGGGCAGTCTAATGAAAAACTGTTTTTT
TRBJ1-2 | once | TRBV5-4 | - | CASSLASFPYGYTF | TGTGCCAGCAGCTTGGCTAGCTTCCCCTATGGCTACACCTTC
TRBJ2-1 | - | TRBV7-2 | TRBD2 | CASSPQTGLANEQFF | TGTGCCAGCAGCCCGCAGACGGGACTAGCTAATGAGCAGTTCTTC
TRBJ1-4 | few | TRBV7-7 | - | CASSLALSEKLFF | TGTGCCAGCAGCTTAGCGTTGAGTGAAAAACTGTTTTTT
TRBJ1-2 | - | TRBV27 | - | CASRDTGFGGVGYTF | TGTGCCAGCAGGGATACCGGGTTCGGAGGGGTTGGCTACACCTTC
TRBJ2-1 | - | TRBV27 | TRBD1 | CASSPSPQGIRYNEQFF | TGTGCCAGCAGTCCGAGCCCACAGGGGATCAGGTACAATGAGCAGTTCTTC
TRBJ1-5 | once | TRBV6-2/TRBV6-3 | - | CASSWGGVSGNPQHF | TGTGCCAGCAGTTGGGGGGGAGTTTCGGGTAACCCCCAGCATTTT
TRBJ2-7 | - | TRBV4-1 | TRBD1 | CASSQDWDRGTYEQYF | TGCGCCAGCAGCCAAGACTGGGACAGGGGAACCTACGAGCAGTACTTC